A selection of T cell receptor beta chains follows, all from one sample in a study of blood T cell repertoires in COVID-19. Using immunoSEQ multiplex PCR, the repertoire was profiled, and TCRdb retains in-frame clones only, with some absent. The sample records 150,000 to 200,000 clones, 90% to 95% being singletons. Sequencing was done on a sample of peripheral blood. The source is a woman aged 45-65 years with acute or convalescent COVID-19. Both conserved end residues are part of each CDR3. The order of the fields is D gene, CDR3 length, V gene, clone size, J gene, CDR3 protein, CDR3 DNA. The D gene is left open where the match is weak. Only part of the rows carry a size: once, few, many, or a class if the clone is expanded.

d_gene: -; len: 14; v_gene: TRBV18; abundance: -; j_gene: TRBJ1-6; CDR3aa: CASSPGGHFSPLHF; CDR3nt: TGTGCCAGCTCACCAGGGGGCCATTTTTCACCCCTCCACTTT
d_gene: TRBD1; len: 14; v_gene: TRBV10-3; abundance: few; j_gene: TRBJ1-5; CDR3aa: CAIRPGTDNQPQHF; CDR3nt: TGTGCCATCAGACCTGGGACAGATAATCAGCCCCAGCATTTT
d_gene: -; len: 13; v_gene: TRBV19; abundance: -; j_gene: TRBJ2-1; CDR3aa: CASTQGPYNEQFF; CDR3nt: TGTGCCAGTACCCAGGGTCCCTACAATGAGCAGTTCTTC
d_gene: TRBD1; len: 15; v_gene: TRBV19; abundance: -; j_gene: TRBJ2-1; CDR3aa: CASSIGTGIGSEQFF; CDR3nt: TGTGCCAGTAGTATAGGGACAGGTATAGGGAGTGAGCAGTTCTTC
d_gene: -; len: 14; v_gene: TRBV10-3; abundance: -; j_gene: TRBJ1-2; CDR3aa: CAIQTRGFNYGYTF; CDR3nt: TGTGCCATCCAGACCAGAGGTTTCAACTATGGCTACACCTTC
d_gene: -; len: 13; v_gene: TRBV27; abundance: -; j_gene: TRBJ1-4; CDR3aa: CASSLRSNEKLFF; CDR3nt: TGTGCCAGCAGTTTGAGGTCGAATGAAAAACTGTTTTTT
d_gene: -; len: 14; v_gene: TRBV2; abundance: -; j_gene: TRBJ2-3; CDR3aa: CASRQSGPTDTQYF; CDR3nt: TGTGCCAGCAGGCAAAGCGGCCCCACAGATACGCAGTATTTT
d_gene: -; len: 14; v_gene: TRBV6-4; abundance: -; j_gene: TRBJ2-2; CDR3aa: CASSGGPDTGELFF; CDR3nt: TGTGCCAGCAGTGGGGGGCCAGACACCGGGGAGCTGTTTTTT
d_gene: -; len: 14; v_gene: TRBV27; abundance: -; j_gene: TRBJ2-3; CDR3aa: CASSTIADLDTQYF; CDR3nt: TGTGCCAGCAGTACGATAGCCGACTTAGATACGCAGTATTTT
d_gene: TRBD2; len: 15; v_gene: TRBV27; abundance: -; j_gene: TRBJ2-5; CDR3aa: CASSLIAGGEETQYF; CDR3nt: TGTGCCAGCAGTCTAATAGCGGGCGGGGAAGAGACCCAGTACTTC
d_gene: -; len: 15; v_gene: TRBV2; abundance: -; j_gene: TRBJ2-6; CDR3aa: CASTLRNSGANVLTF; CDR3nt: TGTGCCAGCACCCTGAGAAATTCTGGGGCCAACGTCCTGACTTTC
d_gene: TRBD1; len: 15; v_gene: TRBV30; abundance: -; j_gene: TRBJ2-1; CDR3aa: CAWSVPQGARNEQFF; CDR3nt: TGTGCCTGGAGTGTACCGCAGGGGGCTCGTAATGAGCAGTTCTTC
d_gene: -; len: 13; v_gene: TRBV12-3/TRBV12-4; abundance: -; j_gene: TRBJ1-5; CDR3aa: CASSLTTNQPQHF; CDR3nt: TGTGCCAGCAGTTTGACAACCAATCAGCCCCAGCATTTT
d_gene: -; len: 15; v_gene: TRBV24-1; abundance: -; j_gene: TRBJ2-3; CDR3aa: CATSEDTEFTDTQYF; CDR3nt: TGTGCCACCAGTGAAGACACTGAATTCACAGATACGCAGTATTTT
d_gene: TRBD1; len: 16; v_gene: TRBV3-1/TRBV3-2; abundance: once; j_gene: TRBJ2-2; CDR3aa: CASTFNRGSNTGELFF; CDR3nt: TGTGCCAGCACCTTTAACAGGGGGTCGAACACCGGGGAGCTGTTTTTT
d_gene: TRBD1; len: 13; v_gene: TRBV9; abundance: -; j_gene: TRBJ1-2; CDR3aa: CASSSDRDYGYTF; CDR3nt: TGTGCCAGCAGCTCCGACAGGGACTATGGCTACACCTTC
d_gene: TRBD1; len: 13; v_gene: TRBV4-1; abundance: -; j_gene: TRBJ1-1; CDR3aa: CASSRPEDRGAFF; CDR3nt: TGCGCCAGCAGCCGACCCGAGGACAGGGGGGCTTTCTTT
d_gene: TRBD1; len: 15; v_gene: TRBV5-1; abundance: -; j_gene: TRBJ1-1; CDR3aa: CASSLGGQGNTEAFF; CDR3nt: TGCGCCAGCAGCTTGGGAGGACAGGGCAACACTGAAGCTTTCTTT
d_gene: TRBD1; len: 14; v_gene: TRBV30; abundance: -; j_gene: TRBJ2-7; CDR3aa: CAFKQGTRSYEQYF; CDR3nt: TGTGCCTTTAAACAGGGGACCCGATCCTACGAGCAGTACTTC
d_gene: -; len: 14; v_gene: TRBV19; abundance: few; j_gene: TRBJ2-2; CDR3aa: CASRKGPVTGELFF; CDR3nt: TGTGCCAGTAGAAAGGGGCCGGTCACCGGGGAGCTGTTTTTT
d_gene: TRBD1; len: 16; v_gene: TRBV27; abundance: -; j_gene: TRBJ2-2; CDR3aa: CASSLYPGGDTGELFF; CDR3nt: TGTGCCAGCAGTTTATATCCAGGGGGAGACACCGGGGAGCTGTTTTTT
d_gene: -; len: 13; v_gene: TRBV7-9; abundance: -; j_gene: TRBJ2-5; CDR3aa: CASTPPGQETQYF; CDR3nt: TGTGCCAGCACCCCCCCGGGCCAAGAGACCCAGTACTTC
d_gene: -; len: 14; v_gene: TRBV2; abundance: -; j_gene: TRBJ1-4; CDR3aa: CASTRTATSEKLFF; CDR3nt: TGTGCCAGCACCCGGACAGCAACCTCTGAAAAACTGTTTTTT
d_gene: -; len: 16; v_gene: TRBV3-1/TRBV3-2; abundance: -; j_gene: TRBJ2-5; CDR3aa: CASSPGISGVGETQYF; CDR3nt: TGTGCCAGCAGCCCGGGGATTAGCGGTGTGGGAGAGACCCAGTACTTC